A single TCR beta chain is shown here with its context. Antigen unknown. The sample belongs to a study of cytomegalovirus exposure and HLA in healthy donors. PCR used 60 Vbeta primers and 13 Jbeta primers. The data were produced by immunoSEQ multiplex PCR, yet TCRdb's version contains in-frame clones alone and is incomplete. In the table there are around 110,000 clones, around 10% of which are singletons. Deletions cut 4 bases from V and 0 bases from J, with 17 bases between. CDR3 length: 17 amino acids. Whole-study results and caveats: Later analysis revealed greater clonal expansion in HLA-associated TCR beta chains than in equally common others.

The source is a man between 25 and 39 years old in good health and CMV-seronegative. The chain joins TRBV5-3 to TRBJ1-5; maybe TRBD1 (6 bases). TRBV5-3 is known as an ORF, though its function is uncertain. The sequencing sample was made of PBMCs. CDR3 loop: CARSTTIRGYSNQPQHF. As DNA, the CDR3 is TGTGCCAGAAGCACCACGATAAGGGGGTATAGCAATCAGCCCCAGCATTTT.